This T cell receptor (beta chain) was obtained from a study of shared T cell receptors in the human thymus. In germline, CDR1 is ENHRY, CDR2 SYGVKD. Trimming cost V 4 bases and J 0 bases, with 25 bases left between them. The length of the CDR3 is 20 residues. TCRdb's copy holds only in-frame clones and misses some; the assay was immunoSEQ multiplex PCR. This sample has about 710,000 clones; approximately 89% occur once, and the top ten carry under 0.01%. The sample was also reused in another study, on human thymus T cells. Per that paper: Obtained as resections during corrective heart surgery, the thymus tissue was then studied. Related research found strongly overlapping thymic repertoires in unrelated individuals.

The TCR comes from a boy in the first two years of life with a congenital heart defect. Sequenced input: thymocytes. The rearrangement links TRBV10-3 to TRBJ2-4; maybe TRBD1 (6 bases). The CDR3 DNA follows: TGTGCCATCAGTGGGGGGTTTGGGGGCCTCACCCTACTAGCCAAAAACATTCAGTACTTC. Amino acid sequence: CAISGGFGGLTLLAKNIQYF.